There are many counts of the clone carrying this TCR beta chain. Its antigen is unknown. This record belongs to a study of early T cells in non-severe SARS-CoV-2 infection. Study-wide background: Chains were unpaired, as sequencing was done on bulk RNA from unsorted whole blood. Study-wide findings and caveats: Private and CD4 specificities were missed by VDJdb matching, skewed to anti-spike CD8.

Attached unique molecular identifiers marked individual cDNA molecules. Each CDR3 protein gets one entry after TCRdb re-called the 5' RACE reads with MiXCR. The repertoire holds nearly 30,000 distinct CDR3 sequences, with under 6% as singletons. The V and J ends lost 6 bases and 4 bases respectively, with 13 bases between them. Germline V gene lookup returns CDR1 LGHDT and CDR2 YNNKEL (reference sequence). The CDR3 consists of 13 residues. Material for sequencing was whole blood. V usage is TRBV3-1 and J usage is TRBJ2-7; maybe TRBD1 (5 bases). The TCR originated in an adult who was a healthcare worker with PCR-confirmed SARS-CoV-2 infection or an uninfected control (not recorded which). The CDR3 nucleotides read TGTGCCAGCAGACCCGAAGACAGTTACGAGCAGTACTTC. Translation gives CASRPEDSYEQYF.